These 6 T cell receptor beta chains came from one sample sequenced in a study of T cell clonality in common variable immunodeficiency. Study-level points and caveats: Common variable immunodeficiency TCR beta sequences reportedly had fewer deletions and N-nucleotide insertions.

Method: immunoSEQ multiplex PCR; TCRdb's copy keeps in-frame clones and lacks some. The sample counts 20,000 to 25,000 clones, none seen once; the ten largest own 2% to 2.5%. What these receptors recognize is not known. What was sequenced was peripheral blood mononuclear cells. The receptors shown here come from a human donor with common variable immunodeficiency.

This clone was found many times. The read terminates 3 residues before the CDR3 end, so the remaining end is supplied by the germline J gene. The J gene is TRBJ2-6, the V gene TRBV19, with 10 nucleotides matching TRBD1. The germline gives CDR1 LNHDA, CDR2 SQIVND (reference sequence). The V and J ends lost 6 bases and 3 bases, in that order; junction bases with no gene match: 8. The CDR3 has 17 residues. Here the CDR3 reads CASSPGTGDVGANVLTF. The sequenced CDR3 bases are TGTGCCAGTAGCCCCGGGACAGGGGACGTTGGGGCCAACGTC.

This clone is deemed medium-sized. The CDR3 region is CSVWTGNYEQYF. CDR3 DNA (partial): TGCAGCGTCTGGACAGGGAACTACGAG. V usage is TRBV29-1 and J usage is TRBJ2-7; TRBD1 aligns across 8 bases. The read ends 3 residues shy of where the CDR3 ends; the end is completed using the germline J gene. The germline CDR1 and CDR2 sequences are SQVTM and ANQGSEA. The CDR3 covers 12 residues. V shed 6 bases and J 3 bases; nucleotides not matched to a gene: 4.

This clone was observed many times. The read ends 3 residues early relative to the CDR3; the germline J gene fills the gap. The chain links TRBV10-3 to TRBJ1-1; 10 bases align to TRBD1. Germline V CDR1 and CDR2: ENHRY, SYGVKD. V lost 6 bases, J lost 4 bases, and 5 bases stayed unmatched. There are 14 residues in the CDR3. CDR3 sequence: CAIREGQGTTEAFF. The sequenced CDR3 bases are TGTGCCATCAGGGAGGGACAGGGGACCACTGAA.

Many counts were recorded for this clone. The CDR3 goes on 3 residues after the read ends, and that part is filled in from the germline J gene. This chain links TRBV10-3 with TRBJ1-1, with no clear D. Germline-derived CDR1 and CDR2 are ENHRY and SYGVKD. V lost 6 bases to trimming and J lost 7 bases, with 12 bases between them. The length of the CDR3 is 12 residues. The CDR3 here is CAISLDSLEAFF. CDR3 DNA, as far as it was read: TGTGCCATCAGCTTGGACTCCCTTGAA.

This clone was observed many times. The read halts 3 residues ahead of the CDR3 end, with the missing end drawn from the germline J gene. This chain joins TRBV12-3 or TRBV12-4 and TRBJ1-2, with 8 bases identical to TRBD1. The CDR3 runs 16 residues. J was trimmed by 1 base and V by 6 bases; bases with no gene match: 10. The part of the CDR3 DNA that was read is TGTGCCAGCAGACGAGTAGGGACAGGCAATAACTATGGC. Translating gives CASRRVGTGNNYG. The full CDR3 is CASRRVGTGNNYGYTF.

This clone was counted between two and nine times. With the read ending 3 residues before the CDR3 end, the germline J gene is used to fill in that end. The rearrangement joins TRBV20-1 to TRBJ1-5; D unclear. The CDR3 runs to 15 residues. V lost 0 bases to trimming and J lost 3 bases, with 12 bases between them. CDR1 DFQATT and CDR2 SNEGSKA come from the germline V gene (reference sequence). The sequenced part of the CDR3 DNA is TGCAGTGCTAGAGACCTCCGACACCACAATCAGCCC. This translates into CSARDLRHHNQP. The complete CDR3 protein is CSARDLRHHNQPQHF.